Detailed here is one T cell receptor beta chain. Its antigen remains undetermined. No base quality values were provided; no much bigger clone lies one nucleotide off. This record belongs to a study of OX40 agonist ivuxolimab in advanced cancers. Context from the whole study: Ivuxolimab was an agonistic, fully human IgG2 monoclonal antibody directed against OX40 (CD134), a costimulatory receptor. Prior anti-PD-1, anti-PD-L1 or anti-CTLA-4 therapy was permitted, and checkpoint inhibitors had been received by approximately 39% of dose-escalation patients. Intravenous ivuxolimab was administered to patients every 2 weeks at six dose levels: 0.01, 0.1, 0.3, 1.5, 3 and 10 mg/kg. Partial responses occurred in three dose-escalation patients: two with cutaneous melanoma and one with hepatocellular carcinoma. The paper describes the monotherapy dose-escalation part (N = 52 patients) of the phase I trial of ivuxolimab. Of the roughly 52 patients in dose escalation, 19 had hepatocellular carcinoma, approximately 15 had melanoma, 9 had renal cell carcinoma and 9 had head and neck cancer. In the dose-escalation cohort, 75% to 90% of patients were male, and the mean age was roughly 60 years with a range of 23 to 79. The purpose of peripheral TCRbeta sequencing was to test whether ivuxolimab changed TCR sequence diversity and led to clonal T-cell expansion. Study-wide conclusions, independent of this receptor: At doses of 0.1 to 3.0 mg/kg, clonal expansion of both CD4+ and CD8+ blood T cells was observed from baseline to week 6. Antigen specificity was not determined for the clonally expanded peripheral T cells. Low levels of normalized T-cell clonal expansion were also seen in some patients who did not respond. In partial responders in the 0.1-3.0 mg/kg groups, normalized peripheral clonal expansion was found to be among the lowest, especially among CD8+ T cells. After ivuxolimab, more expanded clones were found on average in CD8+ T cells than in CD4+ T cells.

Genomic DNA was extracted from sorted cells for sequencing of the TCRbeta CDR3 region. The immunoSEQ Assay was used for sequencing of TCRbeta CDR3 regions. Held by TCRdb, this immuneACCESS table contains in-frame sequences only and omits some clones. Under half of the omission traces to an unresolved V gene where checked; the cause of the rest is unknown. The sample contains more than 95,000 clones, 75% to 95% of them found a single time. Of the sample, roughly 0.31% falls within the top ten clones. The trial excluded patients who had a history of autoimmune disease or were on systemic immunosuppression. Peripheral blood for TCR sequencing was collected from all dose cohorts at baseline, on cycle 4 day 1, and on cycle 7 day 1. Samples came from an open-label, multicenter, first-in-human phase I dose-escalation trial of ivuxolimab. Adults with locally advanced or metastatic melanoma, renal cell, hepatocellular, or head and neck squamous cell carcinoma were enrolled in the trial. Before TCR sequencing, CD4+ T cells and CD8+ T cells from peripheral blood were sorted into separate populations.

CDR1 is given as SGHTA and CDR2 as FQGNSA, both from the germline V gene. The CDR3, cysteine through phenylalanine, is 14 amino acids long. The read is trimmed to its CDR3 DNA, 42 bases read in frame from base 1. Trimming removed 5 bases from V and 6 bases from J, leaving 14 bases between the germline ends. The material was CD4+ or CD8+ T cells sorted from blood, obtained in a trial of the OX40 agonist ivuxolimab. The source of this sequence is an adult with an advanced solid tumor such as melanoma, head and neck, liver or kidney cancer. The chain joins TRBV7-2 to TRBJ2-1, and possibly TRBD1, on 6 matching bases. The DNA sequence follows: TGTGCCAGCAGCCAGTCGACAGGTCTCAATGAGCAGTTCTTC. It specifies CASSQSTGLNEQFF. With the rest looked up from the reference TRBV7-2 and TRBJ2-1 genes rather than sequenced, the full variable domain is GAGVSQSPSNKVTEKGKDVELRCDPISGHTALYWYRQSLGQGLEFLIYFQGNSAPDKSGLPSDRFSAERTGGSVSTLTIQRTQQEDSAVYLCASSQSTGLNEQFFGPGTRLTVL.